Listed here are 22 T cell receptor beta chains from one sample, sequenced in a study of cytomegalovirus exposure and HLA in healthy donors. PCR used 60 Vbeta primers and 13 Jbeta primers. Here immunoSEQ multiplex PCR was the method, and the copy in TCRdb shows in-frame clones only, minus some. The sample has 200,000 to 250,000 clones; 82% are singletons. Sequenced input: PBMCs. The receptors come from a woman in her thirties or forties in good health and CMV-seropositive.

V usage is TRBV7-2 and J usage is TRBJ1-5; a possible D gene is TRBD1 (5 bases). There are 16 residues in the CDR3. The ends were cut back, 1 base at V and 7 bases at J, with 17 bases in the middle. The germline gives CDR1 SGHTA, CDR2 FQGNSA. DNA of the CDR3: TGTGCCAGCAGCTTAGAGGGTTCAGGGCTGGCCCAGCCCCAGCATTTT. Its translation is CASSLEGSGLAQPQHF.

The CDR3 sequence: CASSQTGENQPQHF. Here the CDR3 DNA reads TGTGCCAGCAGCCAGACAGGGGAGAATCAGCCCCAGCATTTT. This chain joins TRBV6-5 and TRBJ1-5, with 8 positions matching TRBD1. The junction had 5 bases not matched to a gene; V was cut back by 6 bases and J by 4 bases. The CDR3 extends over 14 amino acids. Per the germline V gene, CDR1 is MNHEY and CDR2 is SVGAGI.

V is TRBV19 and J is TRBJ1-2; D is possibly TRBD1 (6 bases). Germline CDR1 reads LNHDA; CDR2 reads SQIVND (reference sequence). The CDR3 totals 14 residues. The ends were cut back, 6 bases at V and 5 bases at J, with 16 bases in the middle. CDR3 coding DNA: TGTGCCAGTAGCGCGAGAGGACAGATTTATGGCTACACCTTC. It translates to CASSARGQIYGYTF.

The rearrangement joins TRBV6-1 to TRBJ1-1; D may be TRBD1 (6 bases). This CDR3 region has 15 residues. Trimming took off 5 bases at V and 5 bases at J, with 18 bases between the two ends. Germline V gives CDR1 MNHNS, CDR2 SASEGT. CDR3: CASSPKGGGGTEAFF. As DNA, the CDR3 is TGTGCCAGCAGTCCCAAAGGGGGAGGGGGGACTGAAGCTTTCTTT.

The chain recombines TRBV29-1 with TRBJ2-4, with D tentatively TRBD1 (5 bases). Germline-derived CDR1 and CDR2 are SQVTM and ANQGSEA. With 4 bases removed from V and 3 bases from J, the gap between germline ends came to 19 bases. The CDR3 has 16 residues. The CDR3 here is CSVVIGRGGYKNIQYF. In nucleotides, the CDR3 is TGCAGCGTTGTAATCGGAAGGGGCGGTTACAAAAACATTCAGTACTTC.

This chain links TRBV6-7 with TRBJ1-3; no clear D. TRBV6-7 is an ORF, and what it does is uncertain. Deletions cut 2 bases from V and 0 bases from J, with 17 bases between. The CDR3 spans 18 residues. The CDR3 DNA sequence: TGTGCCAGCAGTTACCGTGGGAGGGAATCCCACTCTGGAAACACCATATATTTT. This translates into CASSYRGRESHSGNTIYF.

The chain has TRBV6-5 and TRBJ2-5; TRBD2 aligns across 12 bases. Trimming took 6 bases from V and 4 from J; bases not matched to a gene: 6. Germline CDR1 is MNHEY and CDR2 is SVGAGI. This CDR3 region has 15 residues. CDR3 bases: TGTGCCAGCAGCAGACTAGCGGGAGACGGAGAGACCCAGTACTTC. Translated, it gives CASSRLAGDGETQYF.

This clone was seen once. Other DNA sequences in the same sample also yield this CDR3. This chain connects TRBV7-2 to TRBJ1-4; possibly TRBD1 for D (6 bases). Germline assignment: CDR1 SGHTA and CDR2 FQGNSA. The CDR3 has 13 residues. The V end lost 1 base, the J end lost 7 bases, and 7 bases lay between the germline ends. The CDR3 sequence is CASSLDRVEKLFF. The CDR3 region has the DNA TGTGCCAGCAGCTTAGACAGGGTTGAAAAACTGTTTTTT.

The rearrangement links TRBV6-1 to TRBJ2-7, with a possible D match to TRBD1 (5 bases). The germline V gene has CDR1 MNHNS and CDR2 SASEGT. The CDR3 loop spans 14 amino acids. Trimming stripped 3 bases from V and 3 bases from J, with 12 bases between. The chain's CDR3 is CASSDQRGNYEQYF. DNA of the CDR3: TGTGCCAGCAGTGACCAAAGGGGTAACTACGAGCAGTACTTC.

CDR3 sequence reads: CATGVTRNTGELFF. As DNA, the CDR3 is TGTGCCACAGGGGTTACACGGAACACCGGGGAGCTGTTTTTT. V and J are TRBV7-9 and TRBJ2-2; D may be TRBD1 (6 bases). From germline, CDR1 is SEHNR and CDR2 FQNEAQ (reference sequence). The CDR3 totals 14 residues. The V end was cut by 10 bases, the J end by 1 base, with 13 bases between.

The CDR3 is CASSRTTGGRNTEAFF. The CDR3 region has the DNA TGCGCCAGCAGCCGAACGACAGGGGGAAGAAACACTGAAGCTTTCTTT. The chain employs TRBV4-3 and TRBJ1-1; 9 bases fit TRBD1. Germline-derived CDR1 and CDR2 are LGHNA and YSLEER. The CDR3 is 16 residues long. Trimming took 4 bases from V and 2 from J; bases not matched to a gene: 8.

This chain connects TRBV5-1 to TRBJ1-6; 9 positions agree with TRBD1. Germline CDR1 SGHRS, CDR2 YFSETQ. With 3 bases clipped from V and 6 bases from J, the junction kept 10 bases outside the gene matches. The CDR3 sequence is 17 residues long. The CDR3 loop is CASSSGSTGGGNSPLHF. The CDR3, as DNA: TGCGCCAGCAGCTCGGGTTCCACAGGGGGCGGTAATTCACCCCTCCACTTT.

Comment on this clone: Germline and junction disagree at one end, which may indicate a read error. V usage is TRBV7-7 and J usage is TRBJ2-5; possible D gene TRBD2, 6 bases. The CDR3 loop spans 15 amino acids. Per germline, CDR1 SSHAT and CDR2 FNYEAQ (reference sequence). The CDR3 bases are TGTGCTAGCAGCTGGGGACTCACCGAAAGAGAGACCCAGTACTTC. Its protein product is CASSWGLTERETQYF.

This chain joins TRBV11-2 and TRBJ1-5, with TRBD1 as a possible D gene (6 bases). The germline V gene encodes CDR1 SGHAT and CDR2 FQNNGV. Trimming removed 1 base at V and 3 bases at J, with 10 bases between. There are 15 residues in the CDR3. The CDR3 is CASSLALGANQPQHF. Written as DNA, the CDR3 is TGTGCCAGCAGCTTAGCCTTGGGGGCCAATCAGCCCCAGCATTTT.

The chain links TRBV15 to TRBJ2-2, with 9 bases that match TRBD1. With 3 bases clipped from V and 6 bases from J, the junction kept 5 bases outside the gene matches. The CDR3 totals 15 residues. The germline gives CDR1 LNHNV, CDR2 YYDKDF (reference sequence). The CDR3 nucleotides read TGTGCCACCAGCAGGCAACAGGGGGCTCCCGGGGAGCTGTTTTTT. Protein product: CATSRQQGAPGELFF.

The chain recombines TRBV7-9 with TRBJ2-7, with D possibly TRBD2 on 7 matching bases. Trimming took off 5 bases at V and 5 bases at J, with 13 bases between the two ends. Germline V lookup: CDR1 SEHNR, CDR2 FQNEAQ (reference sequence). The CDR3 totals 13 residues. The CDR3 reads CASSPGGPDEQYF. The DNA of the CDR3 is TGTGCCAGCAGCCCCGGGGGGCCGGACGAGCAGTACTTC.

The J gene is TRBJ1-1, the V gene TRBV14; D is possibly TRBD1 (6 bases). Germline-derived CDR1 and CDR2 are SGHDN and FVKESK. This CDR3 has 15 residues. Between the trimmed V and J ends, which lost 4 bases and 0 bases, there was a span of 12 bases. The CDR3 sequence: CASSPQGLLNTEAFF. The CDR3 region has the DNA TGTGCCAGCAGCCCTCAGGGGCTTCTGAACACTGAAGCTTTCTTT.

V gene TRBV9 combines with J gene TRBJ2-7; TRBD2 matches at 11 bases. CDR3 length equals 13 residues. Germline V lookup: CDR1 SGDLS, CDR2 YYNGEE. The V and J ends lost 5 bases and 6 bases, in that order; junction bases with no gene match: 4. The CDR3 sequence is CASSRTSGLEQYF. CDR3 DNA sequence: TGTGCCAGCAGTCGGACTAGCGGGCTCGAGCAGTACTTC.

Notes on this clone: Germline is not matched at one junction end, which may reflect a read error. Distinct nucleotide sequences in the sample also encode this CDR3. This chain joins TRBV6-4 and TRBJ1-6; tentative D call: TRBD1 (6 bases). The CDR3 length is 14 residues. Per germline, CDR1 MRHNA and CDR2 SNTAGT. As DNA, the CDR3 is TGTGCCAGCAGTTTGGACAGCCCTAATTCCCCCCTCCACTTT. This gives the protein CASSLDSPNSPLHF.

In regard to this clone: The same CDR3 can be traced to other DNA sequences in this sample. Written as DNA, the CDR3 is TGCGCCAGCAGTCCCGGGACAGGGGCAACTAATGAAAAACTGTTTTTT. Amino acids: CASSPGTGATNEKLFF. The chain carries TRBV5-1 and TRBJ1-4; TRBD1 aligns across 10 bases. The CDR3 runs to 16 residues. With V trimmed by 5 bases and J by 0 bases, 4 bases remained unmatched. Germline-derived CDR1 and CDR2 are SGHRS and YFSETQ. Variable domain in full (rest from reference TRBV5-1 and TRBJ1-4): KAGVTQTPRYLIKTRGQQVTLSCSPISGHRSVSWYQQTPGQGLQFLFEYFSETQRNKGNFPGRFSGRQFSNSRSEMNVSTLELGDSALYLCASSPGTGATNEKLFFGSGTQLSVL.

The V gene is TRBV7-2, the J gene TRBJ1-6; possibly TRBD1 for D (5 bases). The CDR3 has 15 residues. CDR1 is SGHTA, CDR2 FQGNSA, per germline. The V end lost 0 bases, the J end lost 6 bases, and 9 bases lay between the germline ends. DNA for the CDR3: TGTGCCAGCAGCTTAGCCCGGGGGGGTAATTCACCCCTCCACTTT. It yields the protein CASSLARGGNSPLHF.

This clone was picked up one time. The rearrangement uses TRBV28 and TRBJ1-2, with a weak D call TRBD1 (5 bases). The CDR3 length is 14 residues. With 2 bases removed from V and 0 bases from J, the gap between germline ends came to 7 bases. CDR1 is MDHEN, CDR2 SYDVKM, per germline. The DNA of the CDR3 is TGTGCCAGCAGTTTAACGACAGCTAACTATGGCTACACCTTC. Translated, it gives CASSLTTANYGYTF.